The following is a T cell receptor (beta chain) sequence with its context. Its antigen is unknown. This sample was included in a study of cytomegalovirus exposure and HLA in healthy donors. Study results and caveats: Researchers catalogued approximately 170 TCR beta chains as cytomegalovirus-associated. Researchers reported that three CMV-associated chains were confirmed in vitro as CMV antigen-specific.

The CDR3 extends over 18 amino acids. Germline V gene data show CDR1 as SGHDN and CDR2 as FVKESK. J was trimmed by 4 bases and V by 0 bases; bases with no gene match: 8. Both 60 Vbeta primers and 13 Jbeta primers went into the PCR. Here immunoSEQ multiplex PCR was the method, and the copy in TCRdb shows in-frame clones only, minus some. Among about 65,000 clones listed, about four fifths were seen once. This rearrangement joins TRBV14 to TRBJ2-7; 14 bases are shared with TRBD2. Sample: PBMCs. The TCR originated in a woman in her thirties in good health and CMV-seronegative. The CDR3 DNA reads as TGTGCCAGCAGCCAAGAGCCGGGACTAGCGGGAGAAGGGTACGAGCAGTACTTC. It encodes CASSQEPGLAGEGYEQYF.